Listed below are T cell receptor beta chains from one sample, sequenced in a study of blood T cells in healthy people across ages. TCRdb reprocessed the 5' RACE reads with MiXCR, giving one entry per CDR3 protein. The table has 1.5 million to 2 million distinct CDR3 sequences, approximately 32% seen once. The sample consisted of blood. The source is a woman aged 25 to 45 in good health. The CDR3 runs from the conserved cysteine through the conserved F or W. Each record gives: clone size, J gene, D gene, V gene, CDR3 protein, CDR3 DNA. The D gene is left open where the match is weak. Some rows mark clone size as missing; the rest say once, few, many or name a class of expanded clone.

.	TRBJ1-4	.	TRBV4-1	CASSQDIQGYGPPFF	TGCGCCAGCAGCCAAGATATACAAGGGTACGGTCCCCCGTTTTTT
.	TRBJ1-1	.	TRBV5-1	CASSLEEFEGPSEAFF	TGCGCCAGCAGCTTGGAGGAATTTGAGGGCCCCTCTGAAGCTTTCTTT
.	TRBJ2-7	TRBD1	TRBV3-1	CASSQIQGSYEQYF	TGTGCCAGCAGCCAGATACAGGGGTCCTACGAGCAGTACTTC
few	TRBJ1-2	.	TRBV29-1	CSAETRLAYGYTF	TGCAGCGCTGAGACCAGACTCGCATATGGCTACACCTTC
few	TRBJ2-5	TRBD2	TRBV6-1	CASSEVSGGPLETQYF	TGTGCCAGCAGTGAAGTAAGCGGGGGGCCTTTAGAGACCCAGTACTTC
.	TRBJ1-6	.	TRBV28	CASKGPYNSPLHF	TGTGCCAGCAAGGGACCTTATAATTCACCCCTCCACTTT
.	TRBJ2-3	.	TRBV10-3	CAISESAGAGTGTQYF	TGTGCCATCAGTGAGTCGGCGGGAGCGGGGACAGGTACGCAGTATTTT
many	TRBJ2-1	TRBD1	TRBV9	CASSVAGTGRGYNEQFF	TGTGCCAGCAGCGTAGCCGGGACAGGGAGGGGTTACAATGAGCAGTTCTTC
.	TRBJ1-2	.	TRBV3-1	CAGSQDLSAGPNYGYTF	TGTGCCGGCAGCCAAGATCTATCGGCGGGACCTAACTATGGCTACACCTTC
.	TRBJ2-5	.	TRBV14	CASSQDYGVETQYF	TGTGCCAGCAGCCAAGACTATGGGGTGGAGACCCAGTACTTC
.	TRBJ2-3	.	TRBV5-1	CASSLANKGADTQYF	TGCGCCAGCAGCTTGGCCAATAAGGGGGCAGATACGCAGTATTTT
.	TRBJ2-1	TRBD2	TRBV20-1	CSARGAQAGLLGEQFF	TGCAGTGCTAGAGGGGCACAAGCGGGGCTTTTGGGTGAGCAGTTCTTC
.	TRBJ2-1	TRBD2	TRBV2	CASRSGVLAGGQFF	TGTGCCAGCAGGTCCGGGGTCCTAGCGGGAGGGCAGTTCTTC
few	TRBJ2-7	.	TRBV28	CASSRDRHDSYEQYF	TGTGCCAGCAGCCGAGACCGTCACGACTCCTACGAGCAGTACTTC
.	TRBJ2-4	TRBD1	TRBV7-9	CVSSSIRGLAKNIQYF	TGTGTCAGCAGCTCAATCAGGGGGCTAGCCAAAAACATTCAGTACTTC
.	TRBJ2-5	.	TRBV29-1	CSVGRIVQETQYF	TGCAGCGTTGGGCGGATTGTCCAAGAGACCCAGTACTTC
many	TRBJ2-7	.	TRBV29-1	CSVVDIAYEQYF	TGCAGCGTTGTGGACATCGCCTACGAGCAGTACTTC
.	TRBJ2-1	.	TRBV12-3/TRBV12-4	CASSSGHGRGEQFF	TGTGCCAGCAGTTCGGGACACGGGCGGGGTGAGCAGTTCTTC
.	TRBJ2-7	.	TRBV27	CASSFREGADTYEQYF	TGTGCCAGCAGTTTTCGGGAGGGGGCCGATACCTACGAGCAGTACTTC
once	TRBJ1-2	TRBD1	TRBV5-6	CASSLAGQGIDDGYTF	TGTGCCAGCAGCTTGGCGGGACAGGGAATTGATGATGGCTACACCTTC
.	TRBJ1-5	TRBD1	TRBV9	CASSVEPGQGYQPQHF	TGTGCCAGCAGCGTAGAGCCGGGACAGGGGTATCAGCCCCAGCATTTT
.	TRBJ2-7	.	TRBV5-1	CASSPDVGERSYEQYF	TGCGCCAGCAGCCCGGATGTGGGTGAGAGATCCTACGAGCAGTACTTC
.	TRBJ2-5	.	TRBV5-1	CASSFQGRGVTQYF	TGCGCCAGCAGCTTCCAGGGAAGAGGGGTGACCCAGTACTTC
once	TRBJ2-3	.	TRBV5-6	CASSLAAAVYTDTQYF	TGTGCCAGCAGCTTGGCCGCTGCTGTATACACAGATACGCAGTATTTT
.	TRBJ1-1	.	TRBV7-9	CASRPSGHTEAFF	TGTGCCAGCAGGCCTAGCGGGCACACTGAAGCTTTCTTT
.	TRBJ1-2	TRBD1	TRBV5-1	CASSLAPGGAYGYTF	TGCGCCAGCAGCTTGGCCCCAGGGGGGGCCTATGGCTACACCTTC
.	TRBJ1-2	TRBD1	TRBV20-1	CSATSDRGRPYGYTF	TGCAGTGCAACTTCCGACAGGGGGCGACCCTATGGCTACACCTTC
.	TRBJ2-7	TRBD1	TRBV9	CASATGDSYEQYF	TGTGCCAGTGCTACAGGGGACTCCTACGAGCAGTACTTC
.	TRBJ1-1	.	TRBV14	CASSRDATAEAFF	TGTGCCAGCAGCCGGGACGCTACGGCTGAAGCTTTCTTT